Shown below are 22 T cell receptor beta chains from a single sample sequenced in a study of identical twins. TCRdb ran MiXCR on the 5' RACE reads and lists one entry per CDR3 protein. This sample has roughly 700,000 distinct CDR3 sequences; 8.5% to 9% occur once, and the top ten carry 0.8% to 1%. These same data were also listed under a study on yellow fever vaccine responses in identical twins.

Sequenced input: PBMCs. Every receptor here comes from a woman aged 18-29 years in good health.

A few counts support this clonotype. This chain uses TRBV24-1 with TRBJ1-5, with TRBD1 as a possible D gene (5 bases). The germline V gene encodes CDR1 KGHDR and CDR2 SFDVKD. This CDR3 is 17 amino acids long. The V and J ends lost 1 base and 0 bases respectively, with 12 bases between them. The CDR3 is CATSDFLTVNSNQPQHF. CDR3 nucleotides: TGTGCCACCAGTGATTTCTTGACAGTGAATAGCAATCAGCCCCAGCATTTT.

In its sample, this clonotype was seen a few times. This rearrangement joins TRBV5-4 to TRBJ1-3; 8 nucleotides line up with TRBD1. CDR1 is SGHNT, CDR2 YYREEE, per germline (reference sequence). There are 15 residues in the CDR3. With V trimmed by 3 bases and J by 2 bases, 4 bases remained unmatched. CDR3 amino acids: CASSWTGSAGNTIYF. CDR3 nucleotide sequence: TGTGCCAGCAGCTGGACAGGGTCGGCTGGAAACACCATATATTTT. Using reference TRBV5-4 and TRBJ1-3 for the parts outside the CDR3, the full variable domain is ETGVTQSPTHLIKTRGQQVTLRCSSQSGHNTVSWYQQALGQGPQFIFQYYREEENGRGNFPPRFSGLQFPNYSSELNVNALELDDSALYLCASSWTGSAGNTIYFGEGSWLTVV.

Many counts were recorded for this clonotype. This rearrangement joins TRBV2 to TRBJ2-5; no clear D. V shed 4 bases and J shed 5 bases, with 11 bases lying between them. The germline gives CDR1 SNHLY, CDR2 FYNNEI. This CDR3 comprises 13 residues. The CDR3 sequence: CASSVPGSETQYF. CDR3 nucleotide sequence: TGTGCCAGCAGTGTCCCGGGTTCGGAGACCCAGTACTTC.

This clonotype has a handful of counts. The chain carries TRBV20-1 and TRBJ2-3, with TRBD2 matching 11 bases. CDR3 length: 14 amino acids. J was trimmed by 8 bases and V by 3 bases; bases with no gene match: 7. The germline gives CDR1 DFQATT, CDR2 SNEGSKA (reference sequence). CDR3 nucleotide sequence: TGCAGTGCTAGGCTAGCGGGAGGAAAGGGTACGCAGTATTTT. Its protein is CSARLAGGKGTQYF.

This clonotype was counted a few times. The V gene is TRBV20-1, the J gene TRBJ2-5; a weak D match, TRBD2 (6 bases). Germline loops: CDR1 DFQATT, CDR2 SNEGSKA (reference sequence). V was shortened by 6 bases and J by 2 bases, with 13 bases between the two germline ends. The CDR3 is 13 residues long. CDR3 region: CSAKVGGQETQYF. CDR3 bases: TGCAGTGCCAAGGTTGGGGGGCAAGAGACCCAGTACTTC.

This clonotype was seen more than once but under ten times. In nucleotides, the CDR3 is TGTGCCAGCAGCTTAGCGAAAGGGAAGTACAATGAGCAGTTCTTC. It codes for CASSLAKGKYNEQFF. This chain links TRBV7-2 with TRBJ2-1; D unresolved. The ends were cut back, 0 bases at V and 4 bases at J, with 10 bases in the middle. CDR1 is SGHTA, CDR2 FQGNSA, per germline. The CDR3 spans 15 residues. Complete variable domain (other parts from reference TRBV7-2 and TRBJ2-1): GAGVSQSPSNKVTEKGKDVELRCDPISGHTALYWYRQSLGQGLEFLIYFQGNSAPDKSGLPSDRFSAERTGGSVSTLTIQRTQQEDSAVYLCASSLAKGKYNEQFFGPGTRLTVL.

This clonotype was found many times. The chain is built from TRBV7-9 and TRBJ2-6; possible D gene TRBD1, 5 bases. CDR1 is SEHNR and CDR2 is FQNEAQ in the germline V gene (reference sequence). The CDR3 is 13 amino acids. Trimming cost V 5 bases and J 12 bases, with 14 bases left between them. The CDR3 DNA is TGTGCCAGCAGCCCCCCAGGGTCTGGCGTCCTGACTTTC. Its protein product is CASSPPGSGVLTF.

There are a few counts of this clonotype. The gene calls are TRBV6-1 and TRBJ2-3; no reliable D call. V lost 6 bases to trimming and J lost 1 base, with 20 bases between them. The CDR3 extends over 17 amino acids. Per the germline V gene, CDR1 is MNHNS and CDR2 is SASEGT. CDR3 bases: TGTGCCAGCAGGACATTCACGGTAGCCGGCCGCACAGATACGCAGTATTTT. Translation: CASRTFTVAGRTDTQYF.

This chain joins TRBV5-1 and TRBJ2-3; no clear D. The V end lost 4 bases, the J end lost 2 bases, and 11 bases lay between the germline ends. CDR3 length: 14 residues. CDR1 is SGHRS, CDR2 YFSETQ, per germline. DNA for the CDR3: TGCGCCAGCAGCCAACTATGGCACACAGATACGCAGTATTTT. This encodes CASSQLWHTDTQYF.

The rearrangement joins TRBV11-2 to TRBJ2-4; D not resolved. The germline V gene encodes CDR1 SGHAT and CDR2 FQNNGV. The CDR3 is 12 amino acids. V lost 5 bases, J lost 8 bases, and 10 bases lay in between. DNA of the CDR3: TGTGCCAGCAGCCTGCACTCGGACATTCAGTACTTC. Translated, it gives CASSLHSDIQYF.

The chain is built from TRBV18 and TRBJ2-1; 11 bases fit TRBD1. Trimming at V came to 6 bases and at J to 2 bases, leaving 6 bases not matched to a gene. Germline loops: CDR1 KGHSH, CDR2 LQKENI. The CDR3 is made up of 16 amino acids. Here the CDR3 reads CASSRPGQGAYNEQFF. The CDR3 DNA is TGTGCCAGCTCCCGACCGGGACAGGGGGCCTACAATGAGCAGTTCTTC.

The rearrangement links TRBV7-9 to TRBJ2-7; the D is unclear. The CDR3 extends over 15 amino acids. In germline, CDR1 is SEHNR, CDR2 FQNEAQ (reference sequence). Trimming took 0 bases from V and 7 from J, leaving 16 bases between them. CDR3 in DNA: TGTGCCAGCAGCTTAGCGGATGGGCCATCGAAAGAGCAGTACTTC. Translating it yields CASSLADGPSKEQYF.

This clonotype has only a few counts. The chain recombines TRBV20-1 with TRBJ2-3, with 10 bases identical to TRBD2. The CDR3 contains 16 residues. The V gene end was trimmed by 6 bases and the J gene end by 0 bases; junction bases not matched to a gene: 9. CDR1 and CDR2 (germline): DFQATT, SNEGSKA (reference sequence). The CDR3 is CSAVAGGATSTDTQYF. As DNA, the CDR3 is TGCAGTGCCGTAGCGGGAGGCGCGACTAGCACAGATACGCAGTATTTT.

V gene TRBV3-1 combines with J gene TRBJ1-2; D may be TRBD1 (6 bases). The CDR3 extends over 14 amino acids. V gave up 0 bases and J gave up 7 bases, with 12 bases separating them. Germline V gene lookup returns CDR1 LGHDT and CDR2 YNNKEL (reference sequence). In nucleotides, the CDR3 is TGTGCCAGCAGCCAAGACACAGGGTGGAGTGGCTACACCTTC. Translated: CASSQDTGWSGYTF.

In this sample, this clonotype turned up a few times. CDR3 in DNA: TGTGCCAGCAGCTTACACGGCCTCGACACCGGGGAGCTGTTTTTT. Its translation: CASSLHGLDTGELFF. The J gene is TRBJ2-2, the V gene TRBV7-9, with D hard to call. The CDR3 consists of 15 residues. Trimming pared 2 bases from V and 3 bases from J, leaving 10 bases between. From germline, CDR1 is SEHNR and CDR2 FQNEAQ (reference sequence). Filled out from reference TRBV7-9 and TRBJ2-2, the complete variable domain reads DTGVSQNPRHKITKRGQNVTFRCDPISEHNRLYWYRQTLGQGPEFLTYFQNEAQLEKSRLLSDRFSAERPKGSFSTLEIQRTEQGDSAMYLCASSLHGLDTGELFFGEGSRLTVL.

This clonotype was seen only a few times. The chain recombines TRBV5-5 with TRBJ2-6, with D possibly TRBD1 on 6 matching bases. The germline V and J ends were trimmed by 4 bases and 0 bases, with 14 bases remaining between them. Germline V gene sequence: CDR1 SGHKS, CDR2 YYEKEE (reference sequence). The CDR3 has 17 residues. The DNA of the CDR3 is TGTGCCAGCAGCCTAATAAAAGGGGGCTCTGGGGCCAACGTCCTGACTTTC. This codes for CASSLIKGGSGANVLTF.

The chain couples TRBV18 to TRBJ2-2, with a tentative D call TRBD2 (6 bases). V lost 6 bases, J lost 0 bases, and 11 bases lay in between. This CDR3 comprises 15 residues. Germline V gene lookup returns CDR1 KGHSH and CDR2 LQKENI. The CDR3 coding sequence is TGTGCCAGCTCCACCGGGACTTCGAACACCGGGGAGCTGTTTTTT. It encodes CASSTGTSNTGELFF.

The chain employs TRBV27 and TRBJ2-7; D assignment may be TRBD1 or TRBD2 (5 bases each). CDR3 size: 15 residues. Per germline, CDR1 MNHEY and CDR2 SMNVEV (reference sequence). V gave up 6 bases and J gave up 2 bases, with 17 bases separating them. The CDR3 bases are TGTGCCAGCAGGAAATCGCGAGGGGAACCCTACGAGCAGTACTTC. As protein: CASRKSRGEPYEQYF.

This clonotype has just one count. CDR3 nucleotide sequence: TGTGCCAGCAGCTTAGTCCAAATTACCTACGAGCAGTACTTC. It is translated as CASSLVQITYEQYF. The J gene is TRBJ2-7, the V gene TRBV11-2; D is undetermined. The CDR3 runs 14 residues. The germline CDR1 and CDR2 sequences are SGHAT and FQNNGV. V gave up 1 base and J gave up 2 bases, with 9 bases separating them. Complete variable domain (other parts from reference TRBV11-2 and TRBJ2-7): EAGVAQSPRYKIIEKRQSVAFWCNPISGHATLYWYQQILGQGPKLLIQFQNNGVVDDSQLPKDRFSAERLKGVDSTLKIQPAKLEDSAVYLCASSLVQITYEQYFGPGTRLTVT.

This clonotype was recorded many times. V usage is TRBV5-6 and J usage is TRBJ1-6, with no clear D. V shed 2 bases and J shed 7 bases, with 4 bases lying between them. Germline V lookup: CDR1 SGHDT, CDR2 YYEEEE. CDR3 size: 12 residues. CDR3 nucleotide sequence: TGTGCCAGCAGCTTCGTGAATTCACCCCTCCACTTT. This encodes CASSFVNSPLHF. Full variable domain (missing parts from reference TRBV5-6 and TRBJ1-6): DAGVTQSPTHLIKTRGQQVTLRCSPKSGHDTVSWYQQALGQGPQFIFQYYEEEERQRGNFPDRFSGHQFPNYSSELNVNALLLGDSALYLCASSFVNSPLHFGNGTRLTVT.

This clonotype was observed many times. V gene TRBV11-1 combines with J gene TRBJ1-1; a possible D gene is TRBD1 (5 bases). Germline V gene data show CDR1 as SGHAT and CDR2 as FQDESV (reference sequence). V was pared by 4 bases and J by 5 bases, with 26 bases between. The CDR3 is 18 amino acids. The CDR3 coding sequence is TGTGCCAGCAGCTCTAATATCGCCCGGGACCTGCGGTGGACTGAAGCTTTCTTT. This sequence encodes CASSSNIARDLRWTEAFF. Together with reference TRBV11-1 and TRBJ1-1, the CDR3 gives the full variable domain: EAEVAQSPRYKITEKSQAVAFWCDPISGHATLYWYRQILGQGPELLVQFQDESVVDDSQLPKDRFSAERLKGVDSTLKIQPAELGDSAMYLCASSSNIARDLRWTEAFFGQGTRLTVV.

This clonotype has a handful of counts. This chain connects TRBV20-1 to TRBJ2-7; tentative D call: TRBD1 (5 bases). This CDR3 region has 15 residues. V was cut by 0 bases and J by 0 bases, with 12 bases left in between. In germline, CDR1 is DFQATT, CDR2 SNEGSKA (reference sequence). Here the CDR3 reads CSARDYTDSSYEQYF. CDR3 coding DNA: TGCAGTGCTAGAGATTACACAGACAGCTCCTACGAGCAGTACTTC.